This T cell receptor (beta chain) was retrieved from a study of T-cell memory formation after mild COVID-19. For the study at large: TCR clusters were mostly confined to one donor each. The study, taken as a whole, reports: Clones contracting day 15 to 85 were balanced CD4/CD8; later expanders leaned CD4+.

The germline V gene has CDR1 MNHEY and CDR2 SVGEGT. V lost 8 bases, J lost 9 bases, and 12 bases stayed unmatched. The CDR3 runs to 15 residues. Of note for this clonotype: What it binds is unknown.

TCRdb independently ran MiXCR on the 5' RACE reads; one entry per CDR3 protein. The sample carries about half a million distinct CDR3 sequences, about 18% recorded once. Sequencing used PBMCs or a T cell subset sorted from them (not recorded which). The origin of this receptor is an adult woman who had mild COVID-19 (a few samples of this study predate the infection). Cell type and time point are not known. V gene TRBV6-2 or TRBV6-3 combines with J gene TRBJ2-1, with 11 positions matching TRBD2. CDR3 coding DNA: TGTGCCAGCCGCCATAGACTAGCGGGAACCGGTGAGCAGTTCTTC. It is translated as CASRHRLAGTGEQFF.